This is a list of T cell receptor beta chains from one sample in a study of cytomegalovirus exposure and HLA in healthy donors. Profiling relied on immunoSEQ multiplex PCR, and the TCRdb table lists in-frame clones only, not all of them. The sample includes about 41,000 clones, around 85% of them seen just once. The source material was PBMCs. These receptors were obtained from a man aged 50 to 59 in good health and CMV-seronegative. The CDR3 runs from the conserved cysteine through the conserved F or W. D genes are given only for firm matches. Clone sizes are given selectively: once, few, many, or a class where the clone is expanded.

cdr3_nt cdr3_aa clone_size j_call v_call d_call
TGTGCCAGCTCACCCACGACAGGGGGCGATCAGCCCCAGCATTTT CASSPTTGGDQPQHF - TRBJ1-5 TRBV18 TRBD1
TGTGCCAGCAGTTACAGGGGGACCGGGGAGCTGTTTTTT CASSYRGTGELFF once TRBJ2-2 TRBV27 TRBD1
TGTGCCAGCTCACCCCTCCGGGCTAGCGGGAGTTTTTACGAGCAGTACTTC CASSPLRASGSFYEQYF - TRBJ2-7 TRBV18 TRBD2
TGTGCCAGCAGCTTACACCAGCAAGAGACCCAGTACTTC CASSLHQQETQYF - TRBJ2-5 TRBV7-6 -
TGCGCCAGCAGCCAAGAATCCCCGGGAGAGATGTACTACGAGCAGTACTTC CASSQESPGEMYYEQYF - TRBJ2-7 TRBV4-3 -
TGTGCCAGTCTACAGGGGAATGAGCAGTTCTTC CASLQGNEQFF - TRBJ2-1 TRBV19 TRBD1
TGTGCCAGCAGCCCGACGACAGCAACTAATGAAAAACTGTTTTTT CASSPTTATNEKLFF - TRBJ1-4 TRBV9 -
TGTGCCAGCAGCTTTAGAGGGGGCAGGCTCGATGGCTACACCTTC CASSFRGGRLDGYTF - TRBJ1-2 TRBV7-9 TRBD1
TGTGCCAGCAGCTTGTTAGCGGGGGGCCGGAACACAGATACGCAGTATTTT CASSLLAGGRNTDTQYF - TRBJ2-3 TRBV11-2 TRBD2
TGTGCCAGCAGTCTCCAGACAGGGTTCAATTCACCCCTCCACTTT CASSLQTGFNSPLHF - TRBJ1-6 TRBV28 TRBD1
TGTGCCAGCAGCGTAGGCCTTCTAGCGGTCGTCACAGATACGCAGTATTTT CASSVGLLAVVTDTQYF few TRBJ2-3 TRBV9 TRBD2
TGTGCCAGCAGCGGACAGGGTTACACTGAAGCTTTCTTT CASSGQGYTEAFF - TRBJ1-1 TRBV7-2 TRBD1
TGTGCCAGCAGCTCACGGACAGGGGGTTTTAATTCACCCCTCCACTTT CASSSRTGGFNSPLHF - TRBJ1-6 TRBV5-5 TRBD1
TGTGCCAGCAGCGAACGAACCAGATCAACTAATGAAAAACTGTTTTTT CASSERTRSTNEKLFF once TRBJ1-4 TRBV5-4 -
TGTGCCAGCAGCTTCACTAGCGTCGCTAGCACAGATACGCAGTATTTT CASSFTSVASTDTQYF - TRBJ2-3 TRBV5-5 TRBD2
TGTGCCAGCAGTGATCTAGCGGGCTACAATGAGCAGTTCTTC CASSDLAGYNEQFF few TRBJ2-1 TRBV2 TRBD2
TGTGCCAGCAGTGTGGGACAGTATAGCAATCAGCCCCAGCATTTT CASSVGQYSNQPQHF few TRBJ1-5 TRBV28 TRBD1
TGTGCCAGCAACCCCTCAGGGGGGTTGGGCTACACCTTC CASNPSGGLGYTF once TRBJ1-2 TRBV6-6 TRBD1
TGTGCCAGCAGCTTCAGGGGAAACACCATATATTTT CASSFRGNTIYF - TRBJ1-3 TRBV7-2 -
TGTTCCAGCAGCTTAGCCAAGGGGCAGGGTTCCTACGAGCAGTACTTC CSSSLAKGQGSYEQYF - TRBJ2-7 TRBV7-9 -
TGTGCCAGCAGCTACGGGGGATCCTACGAGCAGTACTTC CASSYGGSYEQYF - TRBJ2-7 TRBV11-2 -
TGTGCCAGCGGGGGGGGAGAATTGTCCTACGAGCAGTACTTC CASGGGELSYEQYF few TRBJ2-7 TRBV7-9 TRBD2
TGTGCCAGCAGCTTAGCGGGGGGGTACACTGAAGCTTTCTTT CASSLAGGYTEAFF - TRBJ1-1 TRBV7-2 -
TGTGCCAGTAGTCCACCGAGGGACAGGGGGCGCGGTGAAAAACTGTTTTTT CASSPPRDRGRGEKLFF - TRBJ1-4 TRBV19 TRBD1
TGTGCCAGCAGCCCTGGCGGGTGGTATGGCTACACCTTC CASSPGGWYGYTF - TRBJ1-2 TRBV5-6 -
TGTGCCAGCAGCCCCGGGGGGGGGAACACCGGGGAGCTGTTTTTT CASSPGGGNTGELFF few TRBJ2-2 TRBV7-8 TRBD2
TGTGCCAGTAGCCTGACTAGCGGGAGCTACGAGCAGTACTTC CASSLTSGSYEQYF - TRBJ2-7 TRBV19 TRBD2
TGCGCCAGCAGCTTGGCGGGGGAGAAACAAGCTTTCTTT CASSLAGEKQAFF - TRBJ1-1 TRBV5-1 -
TGTGCTAGTGGTTTGGTCGACAATGAGCAGTTCTTC CASGLVDNEQFF - TRBJ2-1 TRBV12-5 -
TGTGCCAGCAGCGAGGACGGGGGGAATGAAAAACTGTTTTTT CASSEDGGNEKLFF - TRBJ1-4 TRBV2 -
TGTGCCAGCTCACCGTCACCAGTAAGCCAAGAGACCCAGTACTTC CASSPSPVSQETQYF - TRBJ2-5 TRBV18 -
TGTGCCAGCAGCGTAGAACAGGGAACCTACAATGAGCAGTTCTTC CASSVEQGTYNEQFF - TRBJ2-1 TRBV9 -
TGTGCCAGCTCCCGATCCACAGGGGACGAGCAGTTCTTC CASSRSTGDEQFF - TRBJ2-1 TRBV18 TRBD1
TGCGCCAGCAGCTTGGGGACACCATTCTCCACCATAAGCTCTGGAAACACCATATATTTT CASSLGTPFSTISSGNTIYF - TRBJ1-3 TRBV5-1 -
TGTGCCAGCAGCTTAGTATTCCGGGAACAGCCTGGAAACACCATATATTTT CASSLVFREQPGNTIYF once TRBJ1-3 TRBV7-2 -
TGTGCCAGCAGCTTAGCCGGGACACCGACCTACGAGCAGTACTTC CASSLAGTPTYEQYF - TRBJ2-7 TRBV7-2 -
TGTGCCAGCTCCCGAGGGCAGGGGGCCTTCACTGAAGCTTTCTTT CASSRGQGAFTEAFF - TRBJ1-1 TRBV18 TRBD1
TGTGCCAGCAGGCGCGGACAGGGGGCTATCGACACCGGGGAGCTGTTTTTT CASRRGQGAIDTGELFF - TRBJ2-2 TRBV27 TRBD1
TGTGCCAGCTCACCACCTTCACGGAGTGAAAAACTGTTTTTT CASSPPSRSEKLFF - TRBJ1-4 TRBV18 -
TGTGCCAGCAGCGGAGTGGGGGGGAACACTGAAGCTTTCTTT CASSGVGGNTEAFF - TRBJ1-1 TRBV7-3 -
TGTGCCAGCAGTTTTGGACAGGGGGCCACTGAAGCTTTCTTT CASSFGQGATEAFF - TRBJ1-1 TRBV27 TRBD1
TGTGCCAGCAGCACCCCGACAGGGTACTATGGCTACACCTTC CASSTPTGYYGYTF - TRBJ1-2 TRBV5-6 TRBD1
TGTGCCAGCAGCCCTAGGGCCCTAGCGGGGGGGCGTGAGACCCAGTACTTC CASSPRALAGGRETQYF - TRBJ2-5 TRBV11-2 TRBD2
TGTTCCAGCAGCTTAGTGGGTACAGGGGCCTACTATGGCTACACCTTC CSSSLVGTGAYYGYTF few TRBJ1-2 TRBV7-9 TRBD1
TGTTCCAGCAGCTTAGAACGGACAGCGGTGGGCGATGGCTACACCTTC CSSSLERTAVGDGYTF - TRBJ1-2 TRBV7-9 -
TGTGCCAGCACCCCAGCCGGGACAACGAACAATGAGCAGTTCTTC CASTPAGTTNNEQFF - TRBJ2-1 TRBV7-2 -
TGTGCCAGCAGTTTGGGGGGGACTAATTCACCCCTCCACTTT CASSLGGTNSPLHF - TRBJ1-6 TRBV28 -
TGTGCCAGTAGCGAACGGGGGGACATTCAGTACTTC CASSERGDIQYF - TRBJ2-4 TRBV19 TRBD2
TGTGCCAGCTCACCAATAGCGGGAGTTGACAATGAGCAGTTCTTC CASSPIAGVDNEQFF - TRBJ2-1 TRBV18 TRBD2
TGTGCCAGCAGCTTAATGGGAGAGGGCACTGAAGCTTTCTTT CASSLMGEGTEAFF - TRBJ1-1 TRBV7-3 -
TGTGCCAGCAGAGAACCCGGGACAGGGTTAGGCCCCTACGAGCAGTACTTC CASREPGTGLGPYEQYF once TRBJ2-7 TRBV28 TRBD1
TGTGCCAGCAGCTTGGGTACAGGCTACGAGCAGTACTTC CASSLGTGYEQYF - TRBJ2-7 TRBV5-4 -
TGTGCCATCAGTGATGTCAGGGGTGGGTACGAGCAGTACTTC CAISDVRGGYEQYF - TRBJ2-7 TRBV10-3 -
TGTTCCAGCAGCCCCTTCGACCAAGGGGGCACCGGGGAGCTGTTTTTT CSSSPFDQGGTGELFF - TRBJ2-2 TRBV7-9 -
TGTGCCAGCAGCATTTTTAGCAGGAGGGTTAGGGAGCAGTACTTC CASSIFSRRVREQYF few TRBJ2-7 TRBV6-6 -
TGTGCCAGCAGTTCCTCTACTAGCGCCCATGAGCAGTTCTTC CASSSSTSAHEQFF - TRBJ2-1 TRBV2 TRBD2
TGCAGCGTTGAAGGTCGGCGGGAAGAGACCCAGTACTTC CSVEGRREETQYF - TRBJ2-5 TRBV29-1 -
TGTGCCAGCAGCTCCTTACTGAGCGGGAGGGCCAATGAGCAGTTCTTC CASSSLLSGRANEQFF - TRBJ2-1 TRBV11-2 TRBD2
TGTGCCAGCAGTTACGGAGGGGCCCAGTACTTC CASSYGGAQYF - TRBJ2-5 TRBV6-5 -